This passage covers 4 T cell receptor beta chains from one sample sequenced in a study of T cells after posttransplantation cyclophosphamide. Busulfan-fludarabine conditioning, marrow transplant, and cyclophosphamide on days +3 and +4 were administered. Generated by immunoSEQ multiplex PCR, the TCRdb table keeps only in-frame clones and is missing some. This sample has about 11,000 clones, with about nine tenths found just once. The source was CD4+ T cells sorted from PBMCs, collected after allogeneic stem cell transplant with posttransplant cyclophosphamide. The receptor source for this set is a male patient between 25 and 39 years old who received an allogeneic stem cell transplant from a related donor, was CMV-positive, and had acute GVHD only. Some of the T cells might come from the graft donor.

This rearrangement joins TRBV5-1 to TRBJ1-6, with 9 bases that match TRBD1. There are 15 residues in the CDR3. With 3 bases clipped from V and 5 bases from J, the junction kept 3 bases outside the gene matches. In germline, CDR1 is SGHRS, CDR2 YFSETQ. The DNA for the CDR3 is TGCGCCAGCAGCTACCGACAGGGGGATAATTCACCCCTCCACTTT. It is translated as CASSYRQGDNSPLHF.

The genes are TRBV7-2 and TRBJ1-6, with D possibly TRBD1 on 6 matching bases. V gave up 6 bases and J gave up 7 bases, with 16 bases separating them. Germline lookup yields CDR1 SGHTA and CDR2 FQGNSA. CDR3 size: 15 residues. CDR3 loop: CASRMGAVSNSPLHF. The CDR3 nucleotides are TGTGCCAGCAGAATGGGGGCGGTCTCGAATTCACCCCTCCACTTT.

The rearrangement uses TRBV7-9 and TRBJ2-3; 8 positions agree with TRBD1. V shed 5 bases and J 1 base; nucleotides not matched to a gene: 8. The germline CDR1 and CDR2 sequences are SEHNR and FQNEAQ (reference sequence). The CDR3 has 16 amino acids. CDR3 sequence reads: CASSPRTGNGTDTQYF. The CDR3 DNA follows: TGTGCCAGCAGCCCCAGGACAGGGAACGGCACAGATACGCAGTATTTT. Complete variable domain (other parts from reference TRBV7-9 and TRBJ2-3): DTGVSQNPRHKITKRGQNVTFRCDPISEHNRLYWYRQTLGQGPEFLTYFQNEAQLEKSRLLSDRFSAERPKGSFSTLEIQRTEQGDSAMYLCASSPRTGNGTDTQYFGPGTRLTVL.

The rearrangement joins TRBV6-5 to TRBJ1-6, with D tentatively TRBD1 (5 bases). CDR3 length: 14 amino acids. Germline-derived CDR1 and CDR2 are MNHEY and SVGAGI. Trimming removed 0 bases at V and 8 bases at J, with 8 bases between. The CDR3 bases are TGTGCCAGCAGTTACTCAGGGGAGGATTCACCCCTCCACTTT. It encodes CASSYSGEDSPLHF.